The T cell receptor beta chain under discussion was sequenced for a study of identical twins. Study-level results: Conclusions were drawn cross-sectionally by statistical analysis, without following the same donors.

A universal primer site came from template switching; cDNA carried unique molecular identifiers. MiXCR, run by TCRdb on the 5' RACE reads, gives a single entry per CDR3 protein. Of approximately 600,000 distinct CDR3 sequences in the sample, about 7.1% are singletons; the top ten hold 1.6%. The germline gives CDR1 KGHDR, CDR2 SFDVKD. This CDR3 has 16 residues. Trimming removed 5 bases at V and 0 bases at J, with 12 bases between. This clonotype was recorded at least ten times. Its antigen is unidentified. This same sample was also part of a study on yellow fever vaccine responses in identical twins. That work states: Twins reportedly had a vaccine T cell response that seemed partly convergent, partly personalized.

J is TRBJ2-2 and V is TRBV24-1, with a possible D match to TRBD1 (5 bases). Sequencing used PBMCs. This sequence was found in a woman between 18 and 29 years old in good health. The CDR3 nucleotides read TGTGCCACCAGTGCGGTAGGACATCCGAACACCGGGGAGCTGTTTTTT. This sequence encodes CATSAVGHPNTGELFF.